The 21 T cell receptor beta chains presented below share a single source sample, sequenced in a study of brain T cells in children with intractable seizures (dated by TCRdb to about 2021). Receptor libraries were prepared by the immunoSEQ multiplex PCR assay. Held by TCRdb, this immuneACCESS table contains in-frame sequences only and omits some clones. Under half of the omission traces to an unresolved V gene where checked; the cause of the rest is unknown. The sample records thousands of clones, around 67% of which are singletons. The top ten hold approximately 9.5% of the sample. The intended sense of this specimen's time point label: resected brain tissue, or blood drawn just prior to surgery. The surgery cases that showed the highest brain T cell transcript signatures were chosen for TCR beta chain sequencing of brain tissue, and of blood when it was available. The specimen comprised resected brain tissue, sampled at surgery. All receptors derive from a boy under three years old with tuberous sclerosis and intractable seizures.

This clone has a handful of counts. This chain links TRBV19 with TRBJ2-3; D perhaps matches TRBD2 (5 bases). Looked up from germline, CDR1 is LNHDA and CDR2 is SQIVND (reference sequence). The CDR3 is 13 amino acids. The ends were cut back, 8 bases at V and 1 base at J, with 10 bases in the middle. The CDR3 DNA reads as TGTGCCAGTGCCGAGAGGGGCACAGATACGCAGTATTTT. Translating gives CASAERGTDTQYF.

This clone appeared a single time. CDR3 amino acids: CASSISSGHTEAFF. The CDR3 region has the DNA TGTGCCAGTAGTATATCATCAGGACACACTGAAGCTTTCTTT. The rearrangement joins TRBV19 to TRBJ1-1; D gene uncertain. The CDR3 spans 14 residues. V lost 2 bases and J lost 3, with 10 bases in between. Germline assignment: CDR1 LNHDA and CDR2 SQIVND (reference sequence).

The rearrangement uses TRBV11-2 and TRBJ1-1; D remains ambiguous. The CDR3 contains 11 residues. Per germline, CDR1 SGHAT and CDR2 FQNNGV. V dropped 0 bases and J dropped 4 bases, with 0 bases sitting between them. For the CDR3, the DNA is TGTGCCAGCAGCTTAGACACTGAAGCTTTCTTT. This translates into CASSLDTEAFF.

This clone occurred once. The chain has TRBV27 and TRBJ2-5, with 9 bases identical to TRBD1. The CDR3 length is 14 residues. Germline CDR1 reads MNHEY; CDR2 reads SMNVEV (reference sequence). V was clipped by 3 bases and J by 2 bases; unmatched bases: 1. Written as DNA, the CDR3 is TGTGCCAGCAGTTTCGGGACAGGGCAAGAGACCCAGTACTTC. This gives the protein CASSFGTGQETQYF.

The chain combines TRBV10-3 with TRBJ2-2, with 7 bases lining up with TRBD2. The ends lost 4 bases at V and 3 bases at J; junction bases unmatched: 8. Germline-derived CDR1 and CDR2 are ENHRY and SYGVKD. The CDR3 totals 16 residues. The CDR3 DNA sequence: TGTGCCATCAGTGGGCGCGGGGAGGGCCACACCGGGGAGCTGTTTTTT. Protein: CAISGRGEGHTGELFF.

The gene calls are TRBV24-1 and TRBJ1-4; D not resolved. This CDR3 region has 15 residues. V was trimmed by 0 bases and J by 3 bases, leaving 7 bases between them. Germline CDR1 is KGHDR and CDR2 is SFDVKD. The CDR3 loop is CATSDLGGANEKLFF. CDR3 nucleotide sequence: TGTGCCACCAGTGATTTGGGCGGGGCTAATGAAAAACTGTTTTTT.

This rearrangement joins TRBV6-1 to TRBJ1-1, with TRBD1 as a possible D gene (5 bases). CDR3 length equals 14 residues. Germline V lookup: CDR1 MNHNS, CDR2 SASEGT. V lost 1 base, J lost 4 bases, and 10 bases lay in between. CDR3 coding DNA: TGTGCCAGCAGTGAAGGGTGGGGGAGCACTGAAGCTTTCTTT. It yields the protein CASSEGWGSTEAFF.

This chain links TRBV5-1 with TRBJ2-2; tentative D call: TRBD1 (6 bases). Trimming left V 1 base short and J 1 base short, with 8 bases between. Germline CDR1 SGHRS, CDR2 YFSETQ. This CDR3 has 15 amino acids. CDR3 region: CASSLPQGNTGELFF. Here the CDR3 DNA reads TGCGCCAGCAGCTTGCCACAGGGGAACACCGGGGAGCTGTTTTTT.

The chain couples TRBV7-8 to TRBJ1-6; D gene uncertain. The V end lost 3 bases, the J end lost 7 bases, and 10 bases lay between the germline ends. The CDR3 has 14 amino acids. Germline values: CDR1 SGHVS, CDR2 FQNEAQ. This CDR3 is CASSFEGDNSPLHF. CDR3 nucleotide sequence: TGTGCCAGCAGCTTTGAGGGCGACAATTCACCCCTCCACTTT.

The chain is built from TRBV6-2 or TRBV6-3 and TRBJ2-2; tentatively, D is TRBD2 (6 bases). V lost 5 bases, J lost 6 bases, and 10 bases lay in between. The CDR3 runs to 13 residues. The germline gives CDR1 MNHEY, CDR2 SVGEGT. The CDR3: CASSIRRAGELFF. CDR3 nucleotide sequence: TGTGCCAGCAGTATCAGGAGGGCCGGGGAGCTGTTTTTT.

The chain recombines TRBV9 with TRBJ2-1; 12 bases line up with TRBD2. The V gene's germline CDR1 is SGDLS and CDR2 YYNGEE. The CDR3 is 20 residues long. V lost 4 bases and J lost 5; bases outside the gene matches: 19. The CDR3 coding sequence is TGTGCCAGCAGCCCCCGGGGGCTAGCGGGAGGGGACCCTCGGGACAATGAGCAGTTCTTC. This translates into CASSPRGLAGGDPRDNEQFF.

V gene TRBV5-1 combines with J gene TRBJ1-6; possibly TRBD1 for D (5 bases). Looked up from germline, CDR1 is SGHRS and CDR2 is YFSETQ. V dropped 3 bases and J dropped 14 bases, with 24 bases sitting between them. This CDR3 has 16 amino acids. The DNA for the CDR3 is TGCGCCAGCAGCTCCTCCCCGGGACCGCATGCCCCAGCCCTCCACTTT. This codes for CASSSSPGPHAPALHF.

The rearrangement uses TRBV7-3 and TRBJ2-1; D not resolved. CDR1 SGHTA and CDR2 FQGTGA come from the germline V gene. V was clipped by 5 bases and J by 6 bases, with 11 bases between them. CDR3 length equals 13 residues. The CDR3 DNA is TGTGCCAGCAGCCCGAACCCCCGCAATGAGCAGTTCTTC. Protein product: CASSPNPRNEQFF. Full variable domain (outside the CDR3, taken from reference TRBV7-3 and TRBJ2-1): GAGVSQTPSNKVTEKGKYVELRCDPISGHTALYWYRQSLGQGPEFLIYFQGTGAADDSGLPNDRFFAVRPEGSVSTLKIQRTERGDSAVYLCASSPNPRNEQFFGPGTRLTVL.

A remark on this clone: Other DNA sequences from this sample encode an identical CDR3 as well. The gene calls are TRBV2 and TRBJ1-1, with TRBD1 identical over 8 bases. Germline V gene lookup returns CDR1 SNHLY and CDR2 FYNNEI. CDR3 length equals 13 residues. The V segment lost 6 bases and the J segment 4 bases; nucleotides outside the gene matches: 4. CDR3 nucleotides: TGTGCCAGCAGCACACAGGGGGGCACTGAAGCTTTCTTT. It specifies CASSTQGGTEAFF.

V gene TRBV28 combines with J gene TRBJ2-4, with a possible D match to TRBD2 (5 bases). V shed 6 bases and J shed 6 bases, with 12 bases lying between them. The CDR3 loop spans 13 amino acids. CDR1 is MDHEN and CDR2 is SYDVKM in the germline V gene. The CDR3 DNA is TGTGCCAGCAGGCTCTTCGGGGTAAACATTCAGTACTTC. Translated: CASRLFGVNIQYF.

The V gene is TRBV5-1, the J gene TRBJ2-7; 7 bases align to TRBD1. The CDR3 runs to 15 residues. After removal of 2 bases from V and 6 bases from J, the junction contained 11 bases not matched to a gene. The V gene's germline CDR1 is SGHRS and CDR2 YFSETQ. CDR3 loop: CASSFLSRDRAEQYF. CDR3 DNA sequence: TGCGCCAGCAGCTTCCTCAGCCGGGACAGAGCCGAGCAGTACTTC.

The chain carries TRBV2 and TRBJ2-7; the D is unclear. CDR3 length: 10 amino acids. The germline V and J ends were trimmed by 4 bases and 6 bases, with 4 bases remaining between them. Germline CDR1 SNHLY, CDR2 FYNNEI. DNA of the CDR3: TGTGCCAGCAGTGCCTCCGAGCAGTACTTC. Translation: CASSASEQYF.

The chain is built from TRBV29-1 and TRBJ2-7, with D hard to call. Trimming shortened V by 0 bases and J by 5 bases, and 11 bases separated the two germline ends. CDR3 length: 13 residues. Germline loops: CDR1 SQVTM, CDR2 ANQGSEA. The CDR3 sequence is CSVEEGFPNEQYF. The CDR3, as DNA: TGCAGCGTTGAAGAGGGTTTCCCCAACGAGCAGTACTTC.

The J gene is TRBJ1-1, the V gene TRBV7-9; 7 nucleotides line up with TRBD1. This CDR3 region has 13 residues. Looked up from germline, CDR1 is SEHNR and CDR2 is FQNEAQ (reference sequence). The trim removed 5 bases at V and 5 bases at J, leaving 5 bases unmatched. CDR3 nucleotide sequence: TGTGCCAGCAGCACTCAGACAGGGACTGAAGCTTTCTTT. This sequence encodes CASSTQTGTEAFF.

The chain links TRBV30 to TRBJ2-7, with 8 bases identical to TRBD1. Germline assignment: CDR1 GTSNPN and CDR2 SVGIG (reference sequence). V gave up 1 base and J gave up 1 base; unmatched junction bases: 3. This CDR3 is built from 14 residues. The CDR3 loop is CAWSEGQVSYEQYF. The CDR3 DNA follows: TGTGCCTGGAGTGAGGGACAGGTATCCTACGAGCAGTACTTC.

V gene TRBV7-3 combines with J gene TRBJ2-1; a weak D match, TRBD1 (6 bases). V was clipped by 2 bases and J by 0 bases, with 8 bases between them. Germline CDR1 SGHTA, CDR2 FQGTGA. The length of the CDR3 is 15 residues. CDR3 coding DNA: TGTGCCAGCAGCTTATTGACAGGCTCCTACAATGAGCAGTTCTTC. It encodes CASSLLTGSYNEQFF.